These 29 T cell receptor beta chains came from one sample sequenced in a study of cytomegalovirus exposure and HLA in healthy donors. In the PCR, 60 Vbeta and 13 Jbeta primers were used. The protocol was immunoSEQ multiplex PCR, while the TCRdb copy is restricted to in-frame clones and leaves out a portion. This table holds tens of thousands of clones, 81% found once. Sequencing used PBMCs. All receptors come from a human donor in good health.

The chain links TRBV7-8 to TRBJ1-5, with TRBD1 matching over 7 bases. J gave up 1 base and V 5 bases, and 8 bases lay outside the gene matches. Germline V gene sequence: CDR1 SGHVS, CDR2 FQNEAQ. This CDR3 contains 16 residues. The CDR3 bases are TGTGCCAGCAGCCACCGGCCGGGACAGAGCAATCAGCCCCAGCATTTT. It codes for CASSHRPGQSNQPQHF.

J is TRBJ2-7 and V is TRBV6-5; 8 positions agree with TRBD1. The CDR3 totals 15 residues. CDR1 and CDR2 from the germline V gene are MNHEY and SVGAGI. The V segment lost 0 bases and the J segment 4 bases; nucleotides outside the gene matches: 5. Here the CDR3 reads CASSYSVQGVYEQYF. In DNA form, the CDR3 reads TGTGCCAGCAGTTACTCGGTACAGGGGGTATACGAGCAGTACTTC.

The V gene is TRBV25-1, the J gene TRBJ2-2, with 8 bases identical to TRBD2. V gave up 8 bases and J gave up 5 bases; unmatched junction bases: 7. Looked up from germline, CDR1 is MGHDK and CDR2 is SYGVNS. This CDR3 has 14 residues. DNA of the CDR3: TGTGCCAGCGCCGCGGGGGGAGGGACCGGGGAGCTGTTTTTT. Amino acid sequence: CASAAGGGTGELFF. Variable domain in full (rest from reference TRBV25-1 and TRBJ2-2): EADIYQTPRYLVIGTGKKITLECSQTMGHDKMYWYQQDPGMELHLIHYSYGVNSTEKGDLSSESTVSRIRTEHFPLTLESARPSHTSQYLCASAAGGGTGELFFGEGSRLTVL.

The chain is built from TRBV19 and TRBJ2-3, with 11 bases fitting TRBD2. Germline assignment: CDR1 LNHDA and CDR2 SQIVND (reference sequence). Trimming removed 0 bases from V and 1 base from J; junction bases left unmatched: 0. This CDR3 contains 16 residues. The CDR3 protein is CASSIEGLAGTDTQYF. The DNA for the CDR3 is TGTGCCAGTAGTATAGAGGGACTAGCGGGCACAGATACGCAGTATTTT.

The chain links TRBV9 to TRBJ2-1, with D uncertain. This CDR3 has 12 amino acids. The germline gives CDR1 SGDLS, CDR2 YYNGEE. The V end lost 4 bases, the J end lost 7 bases, and 9 bases lay between the germline ends. The CDR3 sequence: CASSPRQNEQFF. CDR3 DNA: TGTGCCAGCAGCCCTAGGCAGAATGAGCAGTTCTTC.

The chain is built from TRBV12-1 and TRBJ1-5; the D call in the table, TRBD1, was not verified against the DNA. TRBV12-1 is a pseudogene. This CDR3 contains 23 residues. CDR3 DNA: TGTGCCAGCAGCTTTGTTTTCAGGAAGTGGGTTACTTCTACACCAGGGGGGAATCAGCCCCAGCATTTT. Encoded protein: CASSFVFRKWVTSTPGGNQPQHF.

About this clone itself: Sequence at one end of the junction differs from germline and may be a read error. The chain carries TRBV6-1 and TRBJ2-1; a weak D match, TRBD1 (6 bases). The germline gives CDR1 MNHNS, CDR2 SASEGT. CDR3 length: 14 residues. The CDR3, as DNA: TGTGCCAGCAGAGATGGGGACACCGTATCCCCAGGGATCTTC. It translates to CASRDGDTVSPGIF.

The rearrangement links TRBV28 to TRBJ1-1; D is perhaps TRBD1 (5 bases). V dropped 8 bases and J dropped 4 bases, with 11 bases sitting between them. Germline V gene sequence: CDR1 MDHEN, CDR2 SYDVKM. The CDR3 runs to 12 residues. The DNA for the CDR3 is TGTGCCAGCGGATCGGGGGGCACTGAAGCTTTCTTT. It translates to CASGSGGTEAFF.

This chain connects TRBV11-2 to TRBJ2-1, with TRBD1 matching over 8 bases. The CDR3 loop spans 15 amino acids. J lost 9 bases, V lost 0 bases, and 7 bases had no gene match. Germline loops: CDR1 SGHAT, CDR2 FQNNGV. The CDR3 reads CASSLETGVWGEQFF. The CDR3 DNA reads as TGTGCCAGCAGCTTAGAGACAGGGGTTTGGGGTGAGCAGTTCTTC. The full variable domain, rest sourced from reference TRBV11-2 and TRBJ2-1, is EAGVAQSPRYKIIEKRQSVAFWCNPISGHATLYWYQQILGQGPKLLIQFQNNGVVDDSQLPKDRFSAERLKGVDSTLKIQPAKLEDSAVYLCASSLETGVWGEQFFGPGTRLTVL.

The genes are TRBV27 and TRBJ1-1; D possibly corresponds to TRBD1 (5 bases). This CDR3 is built from 13 residues. The germline V and J ends were trimmed by 3 bases and 1 base, with 6 bases remaining between them. Germline values: CDR1 MNHEY, CDR2 SMNVEV (reference sequence). CDR3 protein: CASSFQGNTEAFF. The CDR3 DNA is TGTGCCAGCAGTTTTCAGGGGAACACTGAAGCTTTCTTT.

This clone was seen only once. Here the CDR3 reads CASSFGGDTEAFF. The CDR3 DNA reads TGTGCCAGCAGTTTCGGCGGGGACACTGAAGCTTTCTTT. This chain links TRBV27 with TRBJ1-1; no clear D gene. The germline V gene has CDR1 MNHEY and CDR2 SMNVEV (reference sequence). V lost 3 bases and J lost 3, with 8 bases in between. CDR3 length: 13 residues.

This clone was found once. The chain couples TRBV9 to TRBJ2-5; 8 nucleotides align to TRBD1. V was pared by 4 bases and J by 3 bases, with 8 bases of the junction left unmatched. Germline V CDR1 and CDR2: SGDLS, YYNGEE. The CDR3 has 15 residues. CDR3 sequence: CASSPNPGQEETQYF. In DNA, the CDR3 is TGTGCCAGCAGCCCCAATCCGGGACAGGAAGAGACCCAGTACTTC.

V is TRBV29-1 and J is TRBJ1-2, with D tentatively TRBD1 (6 bases). Germline V gives CDR1 SQVTM, CDR2 ANQGSEA. V was cut by 5 bases and J by 3 bases, with 13 bases left in between. The length of the CDR3 is 13 residues. The CDR3, as DNA: TGCAGCGTTCTGCCGGGGGGGCACTATGGCTACACCTTC. Residues: CSVLPGGHYGYTF.

This clone occurred a few times. The chain recombines TRBV5-1 with TRBJ2-4, with TRBD1 as a possible D gene (6 bases). Trimming left V 2 bases short and J 0 bases short, with 12 bases between. CDR1 and CDR2 (germline): SGHRS, YFSETQ. The CDR3 extends over 16 amino acids. CDR3 protein: CASSFGQNLAKNIQYF. CDR3 in DNA: TGCGCCAGCAGCTTCGGACAGAATCTAGCCAAAAACATTCAGTACTTC.

This clone was observed a single time. The chain couples TRBV7-2 to TRBJ2-1; TRBD2 matches 16 bases. V shed 2 bases, J shed 4 bases, and the junction held 8 bases outside the gene matches. CDR3 size: 19 residues. Germline CDR1 reads SGHTA; CDR2 reads FQGNSA. Written as DNA, the CDR3 is TGTGCCAGCAGCTTATGGGGGACTAGCGGGAGGGCCTTATACAATGAGCAGTTCTTC. Protein: CASSLWGTSGRALYNEQFF. Looking up the rest from reference TRBV7-2 and TRBJ2-1 gives the full variable domain: GAGVSQSPSNKVTEKGKDVELRCDPISGHTALYWYRQSLGQGLEFLIYFQGNSAPDKSGLPSDRFSAERTGGSVSTLTIQRTQQEDSAVYLCASSLWGTSGRALYNEQFFGPGTRLTVL.

The V and J genes are TRBV29-1 and TRBJ2-5, with TRBD2 identical over 14 bases. Germline V CDR1 and CDR2: SQVTM, ANQGSEA. The length of the CDR3 is 14 residues. With V trimmed by 7 bases and J by 4 bases, 5 bases remained unmatched. CDR3 amino acids: CSAGLAGGGETQYF. CDR3 nucleotides: TGCAGCGCAGGACTAGCGGGAGGTGGAGAGACCCAGTACTTC.

V usage is TRBV5-1 and J usage is TRBJ2-5, with D hard to call. This CDR3 has 14 amino acids. Trimming pared 2 bases from V and 2 bases from J, leaving 10 bases between. Germline loops: CDR1 SGHRS, CDR2 YFSETQ. This chain's CDR3 is CASSFQAWQETQYF. The DNA of the CDR3 is TGCGCCAGCAGCTTCCAAGCCTGGCAAGAGACCCAGTACTTC.

The chain uses TRBV7-3 and TRBJ2-3, with 7 bases aligning to TRBD1. Germline trimming cut 5 bases from V and 6 bases from J; bases unmatched to any gene: 11. This CDR3 spans 15 amino acids. Germline V gives CDR1 SGHTA, CDR2 FQGTGA. CDR3 in amino acids: CASSPTGMIRDTQYF. The CDR3 bases are TGTGCCAGCAGCCCGACAGGGATGATACGGGATACGCAGTATTTT.

CDR3 nucleotide sequence: TGTGCCAGCAGTTACCTGGGCGGCGGGATTGAAGCTTTCTTT. As protein: CASSYLGGGIEAFF. The chain has TRBV6-5 and TRBJ1-1, with D hard to call. The length of the CDR3 is 14 residues. Germline CDR1 and CDR2: MNHEY and SVGAGI. V was shortened by 2 bases and J by 7 bases, with 14 bases between the two germline ends.

This chain joins TRBV13 and TRBJ2-7; 8 bases map to TRBD2. From germline, CDR1 is PRHDT and CDR2 FYEKMQ (reference sequence). The CDR3 is made up of 14 amino acids. J was trimmed by 6 bases and V by 5 bases; bases with no gene match: 9. This CDR3 reads CASSAPGTSGEQYF. CDR3 in DNA: TGTGCCAGCAGCGCCCCCGGGACTAGTGGCGAGCAGTACTTC.

This rearrangement joins TRBV10-3 to TRBJ1-6; no clear D. V was pared by 6 bases and J by 9 bases, with 15 bases between. The CDR3 is made up of 14 amino acids. Germline V gene lookup returns CDR1 ENHRY and CDR2 SYGVKD. Written as DNA, the CDR3 is TGTGCCATCAGGGAGGAGGGTAAGCGTTCACCCCTCCACTTT. This codes for CAIREEGKRSPLHF.

This clone was seen a few times. CDR3 DNA: TGTGCCTGGAGTGGACTGCGGACTAGCGGGGGGTCCGGGGAGCTGTTTTTT. Translation: CAWSGLRTSGGSGELFF. The chain uses TRBV30 and TRBJ2-2; 14 positions match TRBD2. Germline trimming cut 1 base from V and 6 bases from J; bases unmatched to any gene: 7. This CDR3 has 17 residues. The germline gives CDR1 GTSNPN, CDR2 SVGIG (reference sequence).

The chain is built from TRBV5-1 and TRBJ1-4; 12 bases line up with TRBD1. Per germline, CDR1 SGHRS and CDR2 YFSETQ. V gave up 3 bases and J gave up 7 bases; unmatched junction bases: 7. The CDR3 totals 16 residues. CDR3 sequence reads: CASSWGQGARGEKLFF. CDR3 sequence (DNA): TGCGCCAGCAGCTGGGGACAGGGGGCGCGAGGTGAAAAACTGTTTTTT.

V is TRBV30 and J is TRBJ2-5; 7 bases align to TRBD1. The assigned J gene may be wrong: the sequence end matches TRBJ2-7 better. Per the germline V gene, CDR1 is GTSNPN and CDR2 is SVGIG (reference sequence). The CDR3 is 16 residues long. The CDR3 DNA follows: TGTGCCTGGAGTCGACGCCGGGACAGTTATTCCTACGAGCAGTACTTC. Amino acids: CAWSRRRDSYSYEQYF.

The chain combines TRBV5-1 with TRBJ2-7; 7 bases are a match to TRBD1. CDR1 is SGHRS and CDR2 is YFSETQ in the germline V gene. This CDR3 has 13 residues. V lost 3 bases to trimming and J lost 4 bases; unmatched junction nucleotides: 4. The chain's CDR3 is CASSSLGQYEQYF. The CDR3 DNA reads as TGCGCCAGCAGCTCCCTGGGACAGTACGAGCAGTACTTC.

This clone was seen a handful of times. This chain uses TRBV6-6 with TRBJ1-1, with 7 nucleotides matching TRBD1. CDR3 length equals 14 residues. V gave up 2 bases and J gave up 6 bases; unmatched junction bases: 6. CDR1 and CDR2 from the germline V gene are MNHNY and SVGAGI (reference sequence). In DNA, the CDR3 is TGTGCCAGCAGTTACGAGGGGGCGAGAGCTGAAGCTTTCTTT. Its protein is CASSYEGARAEAFF.

This chain uses TRBV6-6 with TRBJ2-7; possible D gene TRBD1, 5 bases. Germline V gives CDR1 MNHNY, CDR2 SVGAGI (reference sequence). The V end was cut by 2 bases, the J end by 6 bases, with 5 bases between. The CDR3 sequence is 11 residues long. The CDR3: CASSYRGEQYF. As DNA, the CDR3 is TGTGCCAGCAGTTACAGGGGCGAGCAGTACTTC.

This chain links TRBV5-4 with TRBJ2-3, with a weak D call TRBD2 (5 bases). V was clipped by 2 bases and J by 0 bases, with 10 bases between them. The CDR3 is 15 residues long. Germline-derived CDR1 and CDR2 are SGHNT and YYREEE (reference sequence). This CDR3 reads CASSFRTGSTDTQYF. CDR3 DNA sequence: TGTGCCAGCAGCTTCCGGACGGGGAGCACAGATACGCAGTATTTT.

This chain joins TRBV6-6 and TRBJ2-3; 13 bases are shared with TRBD2. The V gene end was trimmed by 2 bases and the J gene end by 9 bases; junction bases not matched to a gene: 5. In germline, CDR1 is MNHNY, CDR2 SVGAGI (reference sequence). There are 15 residues in the CDR3. The CDR3 reads CASSYPWTSGGTQYF. CDR3 sequence (DNA): TGTGCCAGCAGTTACCCCTGGACTAGCGGGGGCACGCAGTATTTT.